The clone carrying this TCR beta chain occurred once. What it recognizes is unknown. These data are taken from a study of T cell repertoires in cytomegalovirus infection. TCRdb recomputed calls from the reads with MiXCR, one row per CDR3 protein. The sample consists of roughly 180,000 distinct CDR3 sequences, approximately 21% of them appearing once. Study observations and caveats: The ex vivo response was dominated by HLA-C-restricted CMV-specific TCR beta clonotypes.

This material consisted of CD8+ T cells from cultured PBMCs, taken from culture after CMV antigen stimulation. This sequence was found in a human donor in good health (CMV status not recorded). Some clones in this sample may be carry-over from other donors' samples.

CDR3: CATSGGGQGNTEAFF. CDR3 coding DNA: TGTGCCACCAGCGGGGGGGGGCAGGGCAACACTGAAGCTTTCTTT. The V gene is TRBV15, the J gene TRBJ1-1, with a possible D match to TRBD1 (6 bases). The CDR3 covers 15 residues. CDR1 and CDR2 (germline): LNHNV, YYDKDF (reference sequence). V was trimmed by 5 bases and J by 2 bases, leaving 15 bases between them. The whole variable domain, remainder taken from reference TRBV15 and TRBJ1-1, is DAMVIQNPRYQVTQFGKPVTLSCSQTLNHNVMYWYQQKSSQAPKLLFHYYDKDFNNEADTPDNFQSRRPNTSFCFLDIRSPGLGDTAMYLCATSGGGQGNTEAFFGQGTRLTVV.